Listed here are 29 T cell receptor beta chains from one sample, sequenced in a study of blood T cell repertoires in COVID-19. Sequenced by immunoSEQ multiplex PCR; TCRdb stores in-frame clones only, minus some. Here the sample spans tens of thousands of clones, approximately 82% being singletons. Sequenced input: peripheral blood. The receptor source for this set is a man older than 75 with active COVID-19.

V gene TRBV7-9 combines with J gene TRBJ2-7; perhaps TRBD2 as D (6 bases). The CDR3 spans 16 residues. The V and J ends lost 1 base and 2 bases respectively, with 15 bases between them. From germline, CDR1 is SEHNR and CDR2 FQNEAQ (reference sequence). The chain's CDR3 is CASSLVGGANPYEQYF. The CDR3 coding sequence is TGTGCCAGCAGCTTAGTAGGAGGGGCTAATCCCTACGAGCAGTACTTC.

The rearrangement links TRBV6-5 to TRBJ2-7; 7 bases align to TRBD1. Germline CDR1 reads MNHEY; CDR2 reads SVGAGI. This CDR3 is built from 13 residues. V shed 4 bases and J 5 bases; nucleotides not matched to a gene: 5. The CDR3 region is CASSSGTVNEQYF. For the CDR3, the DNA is TGTGCCAGCAGTTCCGGGACAGTTAACGAGCAGTACTTC.

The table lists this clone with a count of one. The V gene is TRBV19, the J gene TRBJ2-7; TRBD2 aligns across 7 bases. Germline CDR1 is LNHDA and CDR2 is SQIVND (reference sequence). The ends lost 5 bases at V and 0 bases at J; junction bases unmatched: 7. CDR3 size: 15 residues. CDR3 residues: CASSATGRSSYEQYF. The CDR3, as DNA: TGTGCCAGTAGTGCGACCGGGAGGAGCTCCTACGAGCAGTACTTC.

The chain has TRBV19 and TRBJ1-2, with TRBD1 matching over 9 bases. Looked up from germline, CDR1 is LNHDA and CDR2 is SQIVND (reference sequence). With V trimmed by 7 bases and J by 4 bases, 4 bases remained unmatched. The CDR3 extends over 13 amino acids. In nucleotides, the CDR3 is TGTGCCAGTATCGGACAGGGGACCTATGGCTACACCTTC. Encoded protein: CASIGQGTYGYTF.

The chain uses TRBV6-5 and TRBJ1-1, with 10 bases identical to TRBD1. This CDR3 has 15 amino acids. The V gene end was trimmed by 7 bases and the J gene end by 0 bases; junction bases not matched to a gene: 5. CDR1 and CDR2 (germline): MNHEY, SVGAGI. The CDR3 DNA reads TGTGCCAGCATGAGACAGGGGGCGTTGAACACTGAAGCTTTCTTT. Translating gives CASMRQGALNTEAFF.

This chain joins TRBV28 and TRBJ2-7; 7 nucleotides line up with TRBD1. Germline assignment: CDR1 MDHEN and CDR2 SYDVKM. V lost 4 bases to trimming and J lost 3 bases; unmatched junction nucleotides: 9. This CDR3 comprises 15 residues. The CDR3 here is CASSSGTAGNYEQYF. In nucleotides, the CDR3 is TGTGCCAGCAGTTCAGGGACAGCCGGTAACTACGAGCAGTACTTC.

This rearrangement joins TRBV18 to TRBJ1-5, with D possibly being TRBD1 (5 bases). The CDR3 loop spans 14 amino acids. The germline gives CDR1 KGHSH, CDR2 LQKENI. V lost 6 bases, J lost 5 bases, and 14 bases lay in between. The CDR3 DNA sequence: TGTGCCAGCTCCCACGGGAGGGGCGATCAGCCCCAGCATTTT. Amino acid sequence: CASSHGRGDQPQHF.

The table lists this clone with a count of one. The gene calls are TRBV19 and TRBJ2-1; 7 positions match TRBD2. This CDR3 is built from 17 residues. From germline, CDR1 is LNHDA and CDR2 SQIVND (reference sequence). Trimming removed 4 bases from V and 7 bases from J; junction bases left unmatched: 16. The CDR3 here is CASSNRGGGNIRNEQFF. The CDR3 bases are TGTGCCAGTAGTAATAGGGGCGGGGGAAATATACGGAATGAGCAGTTCTTC.

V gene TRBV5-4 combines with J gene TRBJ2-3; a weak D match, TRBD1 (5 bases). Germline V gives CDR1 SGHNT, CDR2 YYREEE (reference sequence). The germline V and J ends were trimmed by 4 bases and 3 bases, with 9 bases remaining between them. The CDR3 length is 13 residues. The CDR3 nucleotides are TGTGCCAGCAGCCTCCGACAGACAGATACGCAGTATTTT. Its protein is CASSLRQTDTQYF.

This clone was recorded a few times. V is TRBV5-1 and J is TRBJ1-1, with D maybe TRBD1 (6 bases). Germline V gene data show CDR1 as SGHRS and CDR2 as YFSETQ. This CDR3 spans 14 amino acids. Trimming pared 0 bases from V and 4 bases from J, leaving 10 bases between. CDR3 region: CASSLEQGVTEAFF. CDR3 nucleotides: TGCGCCAGCAGCTTGGAACAGGGAGTCACTGAAGCTTTCTTT.

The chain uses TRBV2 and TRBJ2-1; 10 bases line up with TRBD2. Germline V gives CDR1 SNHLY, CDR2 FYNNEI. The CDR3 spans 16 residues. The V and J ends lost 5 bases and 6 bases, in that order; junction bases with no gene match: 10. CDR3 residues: CASSPDLAGVFNEQFF. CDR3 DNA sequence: TGTGCCAGCAGTCCTGATCTAGCGGGAGTTTTCAATGAGCAGTTCTTC.

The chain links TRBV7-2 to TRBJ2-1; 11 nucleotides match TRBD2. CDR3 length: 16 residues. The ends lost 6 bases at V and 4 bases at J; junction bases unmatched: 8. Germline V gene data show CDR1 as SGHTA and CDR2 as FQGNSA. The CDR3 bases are TGTGCCAGCAGAGAACCGGGACTAGCGGTTTACAATGAGCAGTTCTTC. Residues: CASREPGLAVYNEQFF.

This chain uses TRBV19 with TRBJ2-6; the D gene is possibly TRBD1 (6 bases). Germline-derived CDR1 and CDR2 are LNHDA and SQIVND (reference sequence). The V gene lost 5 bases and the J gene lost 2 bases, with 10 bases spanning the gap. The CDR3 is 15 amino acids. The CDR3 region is CASSPGQPGANVLTF. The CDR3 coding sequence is TGTGCCAGTAGTCCCGGACAGCCTGGGGCCAACGTCCTGACTTTC.

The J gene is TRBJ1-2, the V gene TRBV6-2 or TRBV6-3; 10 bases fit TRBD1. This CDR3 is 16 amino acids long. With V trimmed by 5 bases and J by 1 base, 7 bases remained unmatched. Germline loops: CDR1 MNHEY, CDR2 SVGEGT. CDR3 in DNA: TGTGCCAGCAGTACCCCCGGGACAGGGGATAACTATGGCTACACCTTC. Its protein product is CASSTPGTGDNYGYTF.

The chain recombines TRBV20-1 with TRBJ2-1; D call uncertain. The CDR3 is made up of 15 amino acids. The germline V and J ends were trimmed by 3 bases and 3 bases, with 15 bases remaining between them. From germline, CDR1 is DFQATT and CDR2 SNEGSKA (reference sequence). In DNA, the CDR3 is TGCAGTGCTAGTGTACCCGAGATTAACTACAATGAGCAGTTCTTC. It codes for CSASVPEINYNEQFF.

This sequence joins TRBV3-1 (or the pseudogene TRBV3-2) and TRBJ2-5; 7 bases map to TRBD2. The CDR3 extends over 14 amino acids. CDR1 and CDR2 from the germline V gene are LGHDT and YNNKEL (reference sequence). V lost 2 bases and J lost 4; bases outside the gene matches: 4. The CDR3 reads CASSQSGTPETQYF. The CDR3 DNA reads TGTGCCAGCAGCCAAAGCGGGACCCCAGAGACCCAGTACTTC.

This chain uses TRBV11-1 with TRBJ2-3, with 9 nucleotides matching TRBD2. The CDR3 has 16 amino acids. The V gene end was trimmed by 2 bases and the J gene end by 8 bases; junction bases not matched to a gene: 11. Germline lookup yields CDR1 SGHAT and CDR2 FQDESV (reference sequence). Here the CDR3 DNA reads TGTGCCAGCAGCTTATTCGGCCTAGCGGGAAAGGGTACGCAGTATTTT. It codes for CASSLFGLAGKGTQYF.

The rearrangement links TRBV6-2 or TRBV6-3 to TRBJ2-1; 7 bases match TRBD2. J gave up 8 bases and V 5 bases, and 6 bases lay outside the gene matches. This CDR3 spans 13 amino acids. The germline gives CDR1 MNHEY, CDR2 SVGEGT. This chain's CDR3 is CASSPPGGYEQFF. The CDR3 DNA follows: TGTGCCAGCAGTCCGCCCGGGGGGTATGAGCAGTTCTTC.

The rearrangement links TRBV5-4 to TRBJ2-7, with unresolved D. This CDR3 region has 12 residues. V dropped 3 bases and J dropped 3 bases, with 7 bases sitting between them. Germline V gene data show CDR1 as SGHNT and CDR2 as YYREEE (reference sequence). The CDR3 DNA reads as TGTGCCAGCAGCTCACAAAGCTACGAGCAGTACTTC. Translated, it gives CASSSQSYEQYF.

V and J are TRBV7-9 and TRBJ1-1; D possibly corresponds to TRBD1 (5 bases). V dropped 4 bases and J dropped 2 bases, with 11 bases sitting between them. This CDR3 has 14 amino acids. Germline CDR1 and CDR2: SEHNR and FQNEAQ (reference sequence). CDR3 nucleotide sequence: TGTGCCAGCAGCTGGGGGGGTATTAACACTGAAGCTTTCTTT. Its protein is CASSWGGINTEAFF.

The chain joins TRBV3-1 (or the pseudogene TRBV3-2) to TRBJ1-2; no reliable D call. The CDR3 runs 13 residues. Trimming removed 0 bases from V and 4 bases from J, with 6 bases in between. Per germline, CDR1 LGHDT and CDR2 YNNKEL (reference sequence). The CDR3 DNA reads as TGTGCCAGCAGCCAAGATCAGTTCTATGGCTACACCTTC. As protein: CASSQDQFYGYTF.

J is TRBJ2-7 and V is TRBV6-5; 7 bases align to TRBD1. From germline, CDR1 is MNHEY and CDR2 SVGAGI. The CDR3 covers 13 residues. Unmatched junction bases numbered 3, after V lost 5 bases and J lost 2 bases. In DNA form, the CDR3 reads TGTGCCAGCAGTCTGGGGACAGCCTACGAGCAGTACTTC. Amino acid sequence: CASSLGTAYEQYF.

The CDR3 DNA is TGTGCCAGCAGTTCCCCGCGTGGCGGGAGTAGCTCGTACGAGCAGTACTTC. It is translated as CASSSPRGGSSSYEQYF. This chain connects TRBV27 to TRBJ2-7; 7 bases are a match to TRBD2. Trimming at V came to 4 bases and at J to 4 bases, leaving 16 bases not matched to a gene. The V gene's germline CDR1 is MNHEY and CDR2 SMNVEV (reference sequence). The CDR3 length is 17 residues.

The CDR3: CASRRHDGRQSSYNSPLHF. The CDR3 nucleotides are TGTGCCAGCAGGAGACACGACGGGAGGCAAAGCTCCTATAATTCACCCCTCCACTTT. The V gene is TRBV27, the J gene TRBJ1-6; D not certain. Germline values: CDR1 MNHEY, CDR2 SMNVEV (reference sequence). This CDR3 region has 19 residues. V lost 6 bases, J lost 0 bases, and 21 bases lay in between.

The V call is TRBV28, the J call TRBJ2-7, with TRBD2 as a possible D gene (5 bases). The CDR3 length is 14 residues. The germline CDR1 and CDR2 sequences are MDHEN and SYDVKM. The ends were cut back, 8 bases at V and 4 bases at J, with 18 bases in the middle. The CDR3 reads CASGAEALKYEQYF. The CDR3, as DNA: TGTGCCAGCGGCGCGGAGGCGCTGAAATACGAGCAGTACTTC.

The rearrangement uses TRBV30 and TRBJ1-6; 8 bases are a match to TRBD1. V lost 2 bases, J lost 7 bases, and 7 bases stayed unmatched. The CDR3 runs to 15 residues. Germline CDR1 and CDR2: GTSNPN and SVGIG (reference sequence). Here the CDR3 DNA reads TGTGCCTGGAGTAGGAGCAGGGGGCCGAATTCACCCCTCCACTTT. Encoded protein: CAWSRSRGPNSPLHF. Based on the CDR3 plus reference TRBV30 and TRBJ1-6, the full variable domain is SQTIHQWPATLVQPVGSPLSLECTVEGTSNPNLYWYRQAAGRGLQLLFYSVGIGQISSEVPQNLSASRPQDRQFILSSKKLLLSDSGFYLCAWSRSRGPNSPLHFGNGTRLTVT.

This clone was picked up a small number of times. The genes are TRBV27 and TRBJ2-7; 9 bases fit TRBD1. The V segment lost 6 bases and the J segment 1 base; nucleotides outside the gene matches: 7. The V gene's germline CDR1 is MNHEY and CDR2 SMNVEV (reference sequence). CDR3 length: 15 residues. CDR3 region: CASSLGQGLSYEQYF. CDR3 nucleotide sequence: TGTGCCAGCAGCCTGGGACAGGGCCTTTCCTACGAGCAGTACTTC.

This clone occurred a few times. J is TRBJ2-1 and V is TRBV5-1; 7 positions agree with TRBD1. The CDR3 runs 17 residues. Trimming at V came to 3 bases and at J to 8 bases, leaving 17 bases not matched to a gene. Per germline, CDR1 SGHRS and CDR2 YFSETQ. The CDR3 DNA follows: TGCGCCAGCAGCTCTGACAGGGCCATATCTGGATCCGATGAGCAGTTCTTC. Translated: CASSSDRAISGSDEQFF.

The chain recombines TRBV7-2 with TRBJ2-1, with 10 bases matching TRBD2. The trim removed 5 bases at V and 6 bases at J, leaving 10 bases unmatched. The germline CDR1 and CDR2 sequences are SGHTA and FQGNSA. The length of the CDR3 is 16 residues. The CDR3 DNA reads TGTGCCAGCAGCCCGAACTTAGCGGGAGGCAGCAATGAGCAGTTCTTC. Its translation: CASSPNLAGGSNEQFF.